These 8 T cell receptor beta chains were sequenced from one sample in a study of human T cells and chemical hapten exposure. Described time point: patch test 3, about 24 weeks after DPC sensitization. Sample treatment: therapeutic diphenylcyclopropenone sensitization with weekly scalp DPC. TCRdb fed the RACE reads into MiXCR, producing one record per CDR3 protein. The repertoire holds 50,000 to 60,000 distinct CDR3 sequences, with 9.5% to 15% as singletons. This specimen consisted of whole blood, obtained in connection with sensitization to the hapten diphenylcyclopropenone (DPC). The receptors here all came from a man younger than 40 with alopecia areata. Some clones in this sample may be carry-over from other donors' samples.

This clonotype was detected only a few times. V is TRBV30 and J is TRBJ2-1, with TRBD1 identical over 7 bases. The germline V gene encodes CDR1 GTSNPN and CDR2 SVGIG (reference sequence). The CDR3 runs to 13 residues. Trimming took 0 bases from V and 7 from J; bases not matched to a gene: 3. CDR3 coding DNA: TGTGCCTGGAGTGTACAGGGGTGGAATGAGCAGTTCTTC. It specifies CAWSVQGWNEQFF. The full variable domain, its missing parts supplied by reference TRBV30 and TRBJ2-1, is SQTIHQWPATLVQPVGSPLSLECTVEGTSNPNLYWYRQAAGRGLQLLFYSVGIGQISSEVPQNLSASRPQDRQFILSSKKLLLSDSGFYLCAWSVQGWNEQFFGPGTRLTVL.

Ten or more counts support this clonotype. The V gene is TRBV7-3, the J gene TRBJ2-7, with TRBD1 identical over 7 bases. The CDR3 has 15 residues. From germline, CDR1 is SGHTA and CDR2 FQGTGA. Trimming removed 1 base from V and 2 bases from J; junction bases left unmatched: 5. The CDR3 loop is CASSLRQGTPYEQYF. The CDR3 bases are TGTGCCAGCAGCTTAAGACAGGGCACGCCCTACGAGCAGTACTTC.

V is TRBV7-9 and J is TRBJ1-5, with D perhaps TRBD1 (5 bases). Looked up from germline, CDR1 is SEHNR and CDR2 is FQNEAQ (reference sequence). V was shortened by 1 base and J by 4 bases, with 14 bases between the two germline ends. The CDR3 contains 16 residues. The chain's CDR3 is CASSLVLGRENQPQHF. The CDR3 region has the DNA TGTGCCAGCAGCTTAGTTCTGGGCAGGGAAAATCAGCCCCAGCATTTT.

This clonotype came up a few times. The chain employs TRBV28 and TRBJ2-2; TRBD1 is a possible D gene (5 bases). The CDR3 has 16 amino acids. Per germline, CDR1 MDHEN and CDR2 SYDVKM. V gave up 5 bases and J gave up 3 bases, with 16 bases separating them. The CDR3 nucleotides read TGTGCCAGCAGTCGTACAGGCGGCTGGGACACCGGGGAGCTGTTTTTT. Translated: CASSRTGGWDTGELFF.

V is TRBV28 and J is TRBJ1-2; D gene uncertain. Per germline, CDR1 MDHEN and CDR2 SYDVKM. The CDR3 runs 14 residues. V was pared by 5 bases and J by 0 bases, with 10 bases between. The DNA for the CDR3 is TGTGCCAGCAGTCTCTTCAGTGCTAACTATGGCTACACCTTC. This codes for CASSLFSANYGYTF.

Ten or more counts support this clonotype. V gene TRBV9 combines with J gene TRBJ1-2; D unclear. Germline loops: CDR1 SGDLS, CDR2 YYNGEE. V shed 0 bases and J shed 5 bases, with 17 bases lying between them. The CDR3 is made up of 16 amino acids. CDR3 region: CASSVGVPGFEYGYTF. CDR3 DNA: TGTGCCAGCAGCGTAGGAGTGCCAGGCTTCGAGTATGGCTACACCTTC.

This clonotype has at least ten counts. The genes are TRBV6-5 and TRBJ2-7, with 9 bases lining up with TRBD1. The CDR3 has 15 amino acids. The V gene's germline CDR1 is MNHEY and CDR2 SVGAGI. After removal of 2 bases from V and 3 bases from J, the junction contained 5 bases not matched to a gene. The CDR3 reads CASSYVGTGRYEQYF. The CDR3 DNA follows: TGTGCCAGCAGTTACGTAGGGACAGGGCGCTACGAGCAGTACTTC.

This clonotype was seen only a few times. For the CDR3, the DNA is TGCAGCGTTGTCGGGGCCAGTGAAGCTTTCTTT. Translating gives CSVVGASEAFF. V usage is TRBV29-1 and J usage is TRBJ1-1; D may be TRBD1 (5 bases). The CDR3 covers 11 residues. The V gene lost 4 bases and the J gene lost 7 bases, with 10 bases spanning the gap. CDR1 is SQVTM and CDR2 is ANQGSEA in the germline V gene.